The sequence of this T cell receptor (beta chain) was determined in a study of control samples from healthy donors and cancer patients. Sequencing was performed with immunoSEQ multiplex PCR; in TCRdb, only in-frame clones are kept and a portion is missing. Found here are fewer than 150,000 clones, 85% to 95% of them singletons; the top ten hold around 7.9%. Germline loops: CDR1 LGHDT, CDR2 YNNKEL (reference sequence). The CDR3 is made up of 17 amino acids. V lost 0 bases and J 0 bases, leaving 12 bases between the germline ends. The sequence derives from a man aged 18 to 30 in good health. Sequencing used blood. This chain uses TRBV3-1 (or the pseudogene TRBV3-2) with TRBJ2-1; possible D gene TRBD1, 6 bases. The CDR3 loop reads CASSQDPVGASYNEQFF. CDR3 bases: TGTGCCAGCAGCCAAGATCCCGTGGGGGCCTCCTACAATGAGCAGTTCTTC.